The 8 T cell receptor beta chains reported below all come from one sample, sequenced in a study of PD-1 blockade in classical Hodgkin lymphoma. TCRdb's table, derived via immunoSEQ multiplex PCR, lists solely in-frame clones and lacks some. The data contain more than 30,000 clones, about 87% of them seen just once; the ten biggest clones take up around 1.2%. As to time point: newly diagnosed, previously untreated cHL patient sample. Thawed PBMCs underwent magnetic negative selection to yield purified CD4+ T cells. The sequencing sample was made of CD4+ T cells from blood. The source of these receptors is a human donor with classical Hodgkin lymphoma.

This chain links TRBV7-8 with TRBJ2-5, with D uncertain. Trimming shortened V by 5 bases and J by 5 bases, and 18 bases separated the two germline ends. This CDR3 region has 15 residues. Germline V gene lookup returns CDR1 SGHVS and CDR2 FQNEAQ. The CDR3 bases are TGTGCCAGCAGCCCCCTGGAGTGGGTGGAGGAGACCCAGTACTTC. Translated: CASSPLEWVEETQYF.

The J gene is TRBJ2-1, the V gene TRBV15, with D uncertain. CDR1 LNHNV and CDR2 YYDKDF come from the germline V gene (reference sequence). This CDR3 contains 13 residues. The germline V and J ends were trimmed by 5 bases and 6 bases, with 11 bases remaining between them. The CDR3 is CATSEGAFNEQFF. The CDR3 DNA follows: TGTGCCACCAGCGAAGGAGCGTTCAATGAGCAGTTCTTC.

The J gene is TRBJ2-3, the V gene TRBV5-6; no clear D. In germline, CDR1 is SGHDT, CDR2 YYEEEE. The CDR3 totals 13 residues. The V end lost 0 bases, the J end lost 5 bases, and 7 bases lay between the germline ends. The CDR3 nucleotides are TGTGCCAGCAGCTTGGCTACGGGAGATACGCAGTATTTT. Its translation: CASSLATGDTQYF.

This clone was detected a few times. The gene calls are TRBV6-5 and TRBJ1-3, with D hard to call. This CDR3 contains 15 residues. V dropped 6 bases and J dropped 0 bases, with 12 bases sitting between them. CDR1 MNHEY and CDR2 SVGAGI come from the germline V gene. The CDR3 DNA is TGTGCCAGCAGACCCCACCCAGGCTCTGGAAACACCATATATTTT. Translation: CASRPHPGSGNTIYF.

There are a few counts of this clone. The chain couples TRBV2 to TRBJ1-5, with D unclear. CDR1 SNHLY and CDR2 FYNNEI come from the germline V gene. The CDR3 runs 15 residues. Trimming stripped 2 bases from V and 3 bases from J, with 11 bases between. CDR3: CASSELAGFNQPQHF. As DNA, the CDR3 is TGTGCCAGCAGTGAATTGGCAGGCTTCAATCAGCCCCAGCATTTT.

This sequence joins TRBV9 and TRBJ2-7; no definite D call. Germline V lookup: CDR1 SGDLS, CDR2 YYNGEE. This CDR3 region has 17 residues. Deletions cut 6 bases from V and 4 bases from J, with 26 bases between. CDR3 in amino acids: CASTTPAAFRLGYEQYF. DNA for the CDR3: TGTGCCAGCACCACCCCCGCGGCCTTCAGGCTTGGATACGAGCAGTACTTC.

The chain combines TRBV5-6 with TRBJ2-3, with 8 bases lining up with TRBD2. With V trimmed by 2 bases and J by 0 bases, 5 bases remained unmatched. The V gene's germline CDR1 is SGHDT and CDR2 YYEEEE. The CDR3 is 16 amino acids. DNA for the CDR3: TGTGCCAGCAGCTTAGGTCCTAGCGGGAGCACAGATACGCAGTATTTT. It is translated as CASSLGPSGSTDTQYF.

This clone was observed a single time. The CDR3 reads CAWSEGTSGSYEQYV. CDR3 sequence (DNA): TGTGCCTGGAGTGAGGGGACTAGCGGGAGCTACGAGCAGTACGTC. V usage is TRBV30 and J usage is TRBJ2-7; 14 bases are shared with TRBD2. Germline V lookup: CDR1 GTSNPN, CDR2 SVGIG (reference sequence). Trimming took 1 base from V and 3 from J; bases not matched to a gene: 2. This CDR3 spans 15 amino acids.